Described below is a single T cell receptor beta chain sequence and its context. What it binds is not known. After re-calling the 5' RACE reads, TCRdb lists one entry per CDR3 protein, DNA absent. Its clone listing holds some 390,000 distinct CDR3 sequences. These data originate in a study of T cells expressing NK-cell markers. At the level of the study: Repertoire data for TCR beta were derived from sorted T cells (CD3+CD56+NKG2C+, CD3+CD56+NKG2C- and CD3+CD56-NKG2C+).

Study results and limitations: It was still unclear whether expanded NKG2C+ T cell clones were HCMV specific. A few donors' CD3+CD56-NKG2C+ cells were dominated by the same clonotypes. Top CD8+ clonotypes included the dominant CD3+CD56+NKG2C+ clonotypes in 6 or 7 donors.

The material sequenced was blood T cells: a sorted CD56 or NKG2C T cell subset, CD4+ or CD8+ T cells, or bulk PBMC T cells (not recorded which). The sequence came from a woman aged 50 to 65 in good health.

CDR3 amino acids: CATSRGVGDNEQFF. The chain carries TRBV27 and TRBJ2-1; checking the TCRdb D call of TRBD1 is not possible without DNA. Germline CDR1 is MNHEY and CDR2 is SMNVEV (reference sequence). This CDR3 region has 14 residues.